The 14 T cell receptor beta chains presented below share a single source sample, sequenced in a study of T cells after yellow fever vaccination. TCRdb reprocessed the 5' RACE reads with MiXCR, giving one entry per CDR3 protein. The table shows hundreds of thousands of distinct CDR3 sequences, with roughly 14% occurring only once. The sample was PBMCs, taken on the day of the yellow fever booster vaccination. The receptors come from a man aged 30 to 39 who received the YFV17D yellow fever vaccine.

This clonotype was observed a handful of times. The J gene is TRBJ2-7, the V gene TRBV27, with TRBD2 matching 11 bases. This CDR3 spans 17 amino acids. The germline V gene has CDR1 MNHEY and CDR2 SMNVEV (reference sequence). Germline trimming cut 11 bases from V and 4 bases from J; bases unmatched to any gene: 19. The CDR3 region is CASSDSGVTSGAYEQYF. For the CDR3, the DNA is TGTGCCTCCTCCGATTCAGGGGTGACTAGCGGGGCTTACGAGCAGTACTTC.

In its sample, this clonotype was seen many times. The chain joins TRBV7-8 to TRBJ2-1, with 11 nucleotides matching TRBD2. J was trimmed by 4 bases and V by 2 bases; bases with no gene match: 7. The CDR3 runs 17 residues. In germline, CDR1 is SGHVS, CDR2 FQNEAQ. The CDR3 region is CASSLRPLAGAYNEQFF. The DNA of the CDR3 is TGTGCCAGCAGCTTACGGCCACTAGCGGGAGCTTACAATGAGCAGTTCTTC.

The J gene is TRBJ2-7, the V gene TRBV3-1; possible D gene TRBD1, 6 bases. This CDR3 region has 14 residues. The germline V and J ends were trimmed by 4 bases and 2 bases, with 12 bases remaining between them. Germline V CDR1 and CDR2: LGHDT, YNNKEL (reference sequence). This chain's CDR3 is CASSPQTGPYEQYF. DNA for the CDR3: TGTGCCAGCAGCCCCCAAACAGGGCCCTACGAGCAGTACTTC.

The V call is TRBV29-1, the J call TRBJ2-1, with D perhaps TRBD2 (5 bases). Germline loops: CDR1 SQVTM, CDR2 ANQGSEA. V lost 5 bases, J lost 3 bases, and 11 bases lay in between. There are 13 residues in the CDR3. The DNA of the CDR3 is TGCAGCGTTAACGGGATTGACTACAATGAGCAGTTCTTC. This translates into CSVNGIDYNEQFF.

The gene calls are TRBV7-6 and TRBJ1-5; a weak D match, TRBD1 (5 bases). There are 15 residues in the CDR3. Germline V gene data show CDR1 as SGHVS and CDR2 as FNYEAQ. The V gene lost 5 bases and the J gene lost 4 bases, with 15 bases spanning the gap. In DNA form, the CDR3 reads TGTGCCAGCAGCGCTCAGGACGGACAAAATCAGCCCCAGCATTTT. Protein sequence: CASSAQDGQNQPQHF. The full variable domain, completed using reference TRBV7-6 and TRBJ1-5, is GAGVSQSPRYKVTKRGQDVALRCDPISGHVSLYWYRQALGQGPEFLTYFNYEAQQDKSGLPNDRFSAERPEGSISTLTIQRTEQRDSAMYRCASSAQDGQNQPQHFGDGTRLSIL.

DNA of the CDR3: TGTGCCAGCAGTTCAAAACTAGCGGGGGACAATGAGCAGTTCTTC. Its protein is CASSSKLAGDNEQFF. This chain joins TRBV12-3 or TRBV12-4 and TRBJ2-1; 11 positions match TRBD2. The CDR3 has 15 amino acids. The junction had 4 bases not matched to a gene; V was cut back by 4 bases and J by 5 bases.

The chain couples TRBV3-1 to TRBJ1-1, with a possible D match to TRBD1 (5 bases). Per the germline V gene, CDR1 is LGHDT and CDR2 is YNNKEL (reference sequence). Trimming pared 3 bases from V and 5 bases from J, leaving 10 bases between. This CDR3 region has 13 residues. DNA of the CDR3: TGTGCCAGCAGCCAGGGGGAGGGGACTGAAGCTTTCTTT. This codes for CASSQGEGTEAFF.

The V and J genes are TRBV20-1 and TRBJ2-7, with D maybe TRBD2 (5 bases). Trimming removed 6 bases at V and 2 bases at J, with 17 bases between. This CDR3 spans 14 amino acids. Germline V gives CDR1 DFQATT, CDR2 SNEGSKA (reference sequence). CDR3 DNA: TGCAGTGCCAGCCCGGGGAGCGGCCCCTACGAGCAGTACTTC. Amino acids: CSASPGSGPYEQYF.

This clonotype turned up a few times. The V call is TRBV3-1, the J call TRBJ2-1, with 7 bases fitting TRBD1. V lost 1 base, J lost 0 bases, and 3 bases stayed unmatched. From germline, CDR1 is LGHDT and CDR2 YNNKEL (reference sequence). The CDR3 totals 16 residues. In DNA, the CDR3 is TGTGCCAGCAGCCAAGTCAGGACAGGCTCCTACAATGAGCAGTTCTTC. It codes for CASSQVRTGSYNEQFF.

There are many counts of this clonotype. The rearrangement links TRBV23-1 to TRBJ2-5; a possible D gene is TRBD2 (5 bases). TRBV23-1 is annotated as an ORF whose role is uncertain. V lost 3 bases and J lost 5, with 10 bases in between. This CDR3 is built from 13 residues. The CDR3 is CASSHEGSETQYF. The CDR3 DNA follows: TGCGCCAGCAGTCACGAGGGCTCGGAGACCCAGTACTTC.

This clonotype was observed a handful of times. The chain couples TRBV7-9 to TRBJ2-5, with a weak D call TRBD1 (6 bases). CDR1 SEHNR and CDR2 FQNEAQ come from the germline V gene (reference sequence). Between the trimmed V and J ends, which lost 5 bases and 5 bases, there was a span of 18 bases. This CDR3 contains 15 residues. This CDR3 is CASSPPGLGGETQYF. The DNA for the CDR3 is TGTGCCAGCAGCCCGCCGGGCCTAGGGGGTGAGACCCAGTACTTC. Combining the CDR3 with reference TRBV7-9 and TRBJ2-5 gives the whole variable domain DTGVSQNPRHKITKRGQNVTFRCDPISEHNRLYWYRQTLGQGPEFLTYFQNEAQLEKSRLLSDRFSAERPKGSFSTLEIQRTEQGDSAMYLCASSPPGLGGETQYFGPGTRLLVL.

This clonotype appeared once. The rearrangement uses TRBV4-3 and TRBJ1-2; D is uncertain. V gave up 0 bases and J gave up 2 bases, with 10 bases separating them. The CDR3 has 15 residues. Germline values: CDR1 LGHNA, CDR2 YSLEER. The CDR3 region is CASSQDTQANYGYTF. The CDR3 DNA follows: TGCGCCAGCAGCCAAGATACGCAGGCGAACTATGGCTACACCTTC.

This clonotype has only a few counts. The rearrangement uses TRBV20-1 and TRBJ1-6; no firm D call. Trimming pared 3 bases from V and 7 bases from J, leaving 4 bases between. Germline V gene data show CDR1 as DFQATT and CDR2 as SNEGSKA (reference sequence). This CDR3 is built from 11 residues. The CDR3 loop is CSARANSPLHF. The DNA of the CDR3 is TGCAGTGCTAGGGCCAATTCACCCCTCCACTTT.

The chain has TRBV28 and TRBJ1-2, with D maybe TRBD1 (5 bases). This CDR3 region has 12 residues. V lost 6 bases, J lost 7 bases, and 12 bases lay in between. Germline CDR1 MDHEN, CDR2 SYDVKM. CDR3 in amino acids: CASREDGGGYTF. CDR3 nucleotide sequence: TGTGCCAGCAGGGAGGATGGGGGTGGCTACACCTTC.